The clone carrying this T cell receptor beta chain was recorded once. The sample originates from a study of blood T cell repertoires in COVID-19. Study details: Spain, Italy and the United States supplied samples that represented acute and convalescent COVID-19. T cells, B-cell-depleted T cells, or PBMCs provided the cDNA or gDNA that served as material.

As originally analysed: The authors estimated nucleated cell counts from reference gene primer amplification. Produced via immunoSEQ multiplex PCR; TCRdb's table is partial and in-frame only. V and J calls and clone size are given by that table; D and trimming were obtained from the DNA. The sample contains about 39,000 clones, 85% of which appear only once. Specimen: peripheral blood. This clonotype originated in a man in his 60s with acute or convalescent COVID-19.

The CDR3 DNA reads TGCGCCAGCAGCTTGGATGGCGGCAGTGCGGATGAAAAACTGTTTTTT. This codes for CASSLDGGSADEKLFF. The chain is built from TRBV5-1 and TRBJ1-4; D uncertain. The CDR3 runs 16 residues. Trimming removed 0 bases at V and 6 bases at J, with 15 bases between. Germline-derived CDR1 and CDR2 are SGHRS and YFSETQ.